The 13 T cell receptor beta chains given below trace back to one sample, sequenced in a study of blood T cell repertoires in COVID-19. This table comes from immunoSEQ multiplex PCR, and its TCRdb copy is limited to in-frame clones, with some not included. The profile shows about 120,000 clones, about 92% of them singletons. The sample was peripheral blood. The receptors here all came from a man aged 50 or older with active COVID-19.

V usage is TRBV5-4 and J usage is TRBJ2-7; 8 positions agree with TRBD1. With 0 bases clipped from V and 6 bases from J, the junction kept 5 bases outside the gene matches. The CDR3 contains 14 residues. Germline V gene data show CDR1 as SGHNT and CDR2 as YYREEE (reference sequence). The CDR3 loop reads CASSLDRGTLEQYV. As DNA, the CDR3 is TGTGCCAGCAGCTTGGACAGGGGGACGCTCGAGCAGTACGTC.

In its sample, this clone was seen once. The chain recombines TRBV24-1 with TRBJ2-1; D remains ambiguous. Germline lookup yields CDR1 KGHDR and CDR2 SFDVKD. Trimming shortened V by 0 bases and J by 0 bases, and 8 bases separated the two germline ends. CDR3 length equals 16 residues. For the CDR3, the DNA is TGTGCCACCAGTGATTTGCCGGTGAGCTCCTACAATGAGCAGTTCTTC. This sequence encodes CATSDLPVSSYNEQFF.

The chain couples TRBV5-1 to TRBJ1-1; 10 nucleotides line up with TRBD1. The junction had 7 bases not matched to a gene; V was cut back by 2 bases and J by 3 bases. The CDR3 is 16 amino acids. The germline CDR1 and CDR2 sequences are SGHRS and YFSETQ. This CDR3 reads CASSLTGQGYDTEAFF. The DNA for the CDR3 is TGCGCCAGCAGCTTAACGGGACAGGGGTATGACACTGAAGCTTTCTTT. Filled out from reference TRBV5-1 and TRBJ1-1, the complete variable domain reads KAGVTQTPRYLIKTRGQQVTLSCSPISGHRSVSWYQQTPGQGLQFLFEYFSETQRNKGNFPGRFSGRQFSNSRSEMNVSTLELGDSALYLCASSLTGQGYDTEAFFGQGTRLTVV.

This clone was seen a few times. Other DNA sequences in this specimen translate into the identical CDR3. The V and J genes are TRBV14 and TRBJ1-3; D ambiguous. The CDR3 sequence is 14 residues long. Trimming pared 4 bases from V and 2 bases from J, leaving 9 bases between. Germline V CDR1 and CDR2: SGHDN, FVKESK. CDR3 bases: TGTGCCAGCAGCCCCCTAGGCCCTGGAAACACCATATATTTT. This translates into CASSPLGPGNTIYF.

The CDR3 sequence is CASSEQGTYGYTF. The CDR3 coding sequence is TGTGCCAGCTCAGAACAGGGTACCTATGGCTACACCTTC. This chain connects TRBV18 to TRBJ1-2, with D possibly TRBD1 on 6 matching bases. Between the trimmed V and J ends, which lost 5 bases and 4 bases, there was a span of 11 bases. The CDR3 is 13 amino acids. In germline, CDR1 is KGHSH, CDR2 LQKENI. Full variable domain (missing parts from reference TRBV18 and TRBJ1-2): NAGVMQNPRHLVRRRGQEARLRCSPMKGHSHVYWYRQLPEEGLKFMVYLQKENIIDESGMPKERFSAEFPKEGPSILRIQQVVRGDSAAYFCASSEQGTYGYTFGSGTRLTVV.

The V and J genes are TRBV25-1 and TRBJ1-6; no firm D call. From germline, CDR1 is MGHDK and CDR2 SYGVNS. CDR3 length equals 12 residues. The V end lost 6 bases, the J end lost 10 bases, and 10 bases lay between the germline ends. The CDR3 nucleotides are TGTGCCAGCAGGGAGGCCGGGTCACCCCTCCACTTT. This gives the protein CASREAGSPLHF.

V gene TRBV6-5 combines with J gene TRBJ2-1; D might be TRBD2 (6 bases). Germline V lookup: CDR1 MNHEY, CDR2 SVGAGI. CDR3 length: 13 amino acids. Trimming took off 6 bases at V and 3 bases at J, with 9 bases between the two ends. Here the CDR3 reads CASSGRDYNEQFF. The CDR3 region has the DNA TGTGCCAGCAGCGGGAGAGACTACAATGAGCAGTTCTTC.

The chain links TRBV24-1 to TRBJ2-1; TRBD2 is a possible D gene (5 bases). Germline loops: CDR1 KGHDR, CDR2 SFDVKD. This CDR3 spans 14 amino acids. Trimming took 0 bases from V and 6 from J, leaving 8 bases between them. The CDR3 DNA reads as TGTGCCACCAGTGATTTGCGGGATGGCAATGAGCAGTTCTTC. This codes for CATSDLRDGNEQFF.

This rearrangement joins TRBV19 to TRBJ2-7; TRBD2 is a possible D gene (6 bases). This CDR3 contains 12 residues. Trimming cost V 5 bases and J 7 bases, with 12 bases left between them. Germline-derived CDR1 and CDR2 are LNHDA and SQIVND (reference sequence). CDR3 loop: CASSQTGGEQYF. CDR3 nucleotides: TGTGCCAGTAGTCAAACTGGGGGGGAGCAGTACTTC. Full variable domain (missing parts from reference TRBV19 and TRBJ2-7): DGGITQSPKYLFRKEGQNVTLSCEQNLNHDAMYWYRQDPGQGLRLIYYSQIVNDFQKGDIAEGYSVSREKKESFPLTVTSAQKNPTAFYLCASSQTGGEQYFGPGTRLTVT.

The chain has TRBV19 and TRBJ1-1; no definite D call. V dropped 4 bases and J dropped 0 bases, with 6 bases sitting between them. This CDR3 contains 13 residues. The germline CDR1 and CDR2 sequences are LNHDA and SQIVND (reference sequence). The CDR3 protein is CASSNTVNTEAFF. In DNA, the CDR3 is TGTGCCAGTAGTAACACAGTGAACACTGAAGCTTTCTTT.

This clone has more than one count but fewer than ten. The gene calls are TRBV20-1 and TRBJ2-1; 11 positions match TRBD2. J gave up 4 bases and V 3 bases, and 8 bases lay outside the gene matches. This CDR3 region has 16 residues. From germline, CDR1 is DFQATT and CDR2 SNEGSKA (reference sequence). The CDR3 is CSASPSGGRRYNEQFF. CDR3 DNA sequence: TGCAGTGCTAGTCCTAGCGGGGGGCGTCGGTACAATGAGCAGTTCTTC.

The chain links TRBV19 to TRBJ2-3; no reliable D call. CDR3 length: 14 amino acids. Trimming removed 1 base from V and 1 base from J, with 6 bases in between. The germline gives CDR1 LNHDA, CDR2 SQIVND (reference sequence). The CDR3 is CASSIATGTDTQYF. The CDR3 DNA sequence: TGTGCCAGTAGTATAGCGACTGGCACAGATACGCAGTATTTT.

Remarks on this clone: This specimen includes other DNA sequences encoding the same CDR3. V and J are TRBV13 and TRBJ1-6, with D maybe TRBD1 (5 bases). Per the germline V gene, CDR1 is PRHDT and CDR2 is FYEKMQ (reference sequence). V dropped 0 bases and J dropped 10 bases, with 13 bases sitting between them. This CDR3 spans 15 amino acids. CDR3 protein: CASSLGQGLNSPLHF. The CDR3 DNA sequence: TGTGCCAGCAGCTTAGGGCAGGGTCTTAACTCACCCCTCCACTTT. Variable domain in full (rest from reference TRBV13 and TRBJ1-6): AAGVIQSPRHLIKEKRETATLKCYPIPRHDTVYWYQQGPGQDPQFLISFYEKMQSDKGSIPDRFSAQQFSDYHSELNMSSLELGDSALYFCASSLGQGLNSPLHFGNGTRLTVT.